This T cell receptor (beta chain) was retrieved from a study of a mutant IDH1 vaccine in newly diagnosed glioma (dated by TCRdb to the early 2020s). About the full investigation: Vaccination was initiated 4-6 weeks after radiotherapy alone, or concurrently with temozolomide cycles in the chemotherapy-containing groups. Longitudinal TCRB deep sequencing was performed for about two dozen treated patients wherever samples were available for exploratory analyses. Of the approximately 34 patients who were treated, around 62% were male and approximately 38% were female, and the mean age was approximately 40 years. The week-35 safety follow-up took place at visit V12, and the week-47 end of study took place at visit V13. Prior to enrollment, standard therapy consisting of radiotherapy alone, temozolomide alone, or radiochemotherapy with temozolomide had been administered to patients, with the combination being received by most patients. Six visits were used for peripheral blood collection: V03 (baseline), V05, V07, V10, V12 and V13. Overall results and qualifications from the work: Pseudoprogression appeared unrelated to alterations in the top peripheral T cell clonotypes detected by TCRB sequencing. Immune responses induced by the vaccine were seen in approximately 93% of patients across multiple MHC alleles. It was noted by the authors that analyses of patient blood samples could not be reproduced owing to sample limitations. Availability determined which PBMC samples were chosen for TCRB deep sequencing.

Libraries were made using the immunoSEQ multiplex PCR assay. Following the manufacturer's protocol, the hsTCRB Kit was used to amplify rearranged TCR beta chain sequences. An Illumina MiSeq was used to sequence the TCRB libraries. In the paper's pipeline: The kit vendor's proprietary platform handled demultiplexing, trimming and gene mapping. TCRdb carries this immuneACCESS record with in-frame sequences only. Its versions omit some clonotypes, under half of them owing to an unresolved V gene in the studies checked, with the rest unexplained. Clonal size and the V and J genes are those of that table, whereas D and trimming came from the DNA. This sample is represented by tens of thousands of clones; roughly 80% of them were singletons. 18% of the sample comes from the top ten. This clone was detected once. Its binding antigen is unknown. Within one base of it there is no much larger clone, and no base qualities were kept.

V and J lose 4 bases and 4 bases, and a span of 11 bases separates them. CDR1 and CDR2 were assigned from the germline V gene as LGHNA and YNFKEQ. The CDR3 measures 15 amino acids from cysteine to phenylalanine. Of the read, only the CDR3 DNA is kept; its 45 bases are in frame from base 1. The sample's time point label is to be understood as: week 47, end of study. Each vaccine dose, consisting of 300 ug of a 20-mer mutant IDH1 peptide in Montanide, was administered subcutaneously with topical imiquimod. Eight vaccinations were administered to patients in weeks 1, 3, 5, 7, 11, 15, 19 and 23, corresponding to visits V03 through V10. Donors had newly diagnosed WHO grade 3 or 4 IDH1-mutant astrocytomas with loss of nuclear ATRX. The samples were drawn from NOA16, a multicentre, single-arm, open-label phase I trial in Germany that tested a mutant IDH1 peptide vaccine in humans for the first time. Genomic DNA for TCRB sequencing was extracted from EDTA blood using the DNeasy Blood and Tissue Kit.

The chain joins TRBV4-2 to TRBJ2-6; the D call could be TRBD1 or TRBD2, with each sharing 5 bases. This specimen was PBMCs, taken from a glioma patient whose treatment included an IDH1 peptide vaccine. This TCR was sampled from a young man with glioma. Some clones in this sample may be carry-over from other donors' samples. The nucleotide sequence reads as follows: TGTGCCAGCAGCCCTGAGGGGTACGGGGCCAACGTCCTGACTTTC. Translated, it gives CASSPEGYGANVLTF.